This T cell receptor beta chain is from a study of T cells after somatic rescue of genetic block. Sequencing used immunoSEQ multiplex PCR; TCRdb keeps in-frame clones, though not all of them. Of approximately 14,000 clones in the sample, roughly 70% were seen once. CDR3 length equals 14 residues. After removal of 1 base from V and 8 bases from J, the junction contained 6 bases not matched to a gene. Germline lookup yields CDR1 SGHRS and CDR2 YFSETQ. The chain links TRBV5-1 to TRBJ1-1; 9 bases map to TRBD1. The receptor's source is a boy aged 10-17 years. Material for sequencing was peripheral blood mononuclear cells (PBMCs). CDR3 region: CASSLTGTGREAFF. The CDR3 DNA sequence: TGCGCCAGCAGCTTGACCGGGACAGGGCGCGAAGCTTTCTTT. Together with reference TRBV5-1 and TRBJ1-1, the CDR3 gives the full variable domain: KAGVTQTPRYLIKTRGQQVTLSCSPISGHRSVSWYQQTPGQGLQFLFEYFSETQRNKGNFPGRFSGRQFSNSRSEMNVSTLELGDSALYLCASSLTGTGREAFFGQGTRLTVV.